These 32 T cell receptor beta chains share one sample of origin, sequenced in a study of blood T cell repertoires in COVID-19. Clones were sequenced by immunoSEQ multiplex PCR, and TCRdb holds only the in-frame ones, with some missing. Here the sample spans more than 250,000 clones, about 87% being singletons. Material for sequencing was peripheral blood. All receptors come from a woman between 45 and 65 years old with COVID-19, enrolled during active disease.

The chain carries TRBV6-1 and TRBJ2-7, with TRBD2 matching over 7 bases. The CDR3 extends over 15 amino acids. The V and J ends lost 2 bases and 5 bases, in that order; junction bases with no gene match: 9. The germline V gene has CDR1 MNHNS and CDR2 SASEGT. CDR3 nucleotide sequence: TGTGCCAGCAGTGAAATAGCGGGCCCCGAAGACGAGCAGTACTTC. Residues: CASSEIAGPEDEQYF.

The genes are TRBV7-9 and TRBJ2-7; 7 positions agree with TRBD2. Germline V gene sequence: CDR1 SEHNR, CDR2 FQNEAQ (reference sequence). The CDR3 is made up of 14 amino acids. The J segment lost 2 bases and the V segment lost 5 bases, leaving 6 bases of the junction unmatched. The CDR3 DNA sequence: TGTGCCAGCAGCCTCGGCGGGAGTGCCTACGAGCAGTACTTC. Translation gives CASSLGGSAYEQYF.

This chain joins TRBV7-3 and TRBJ2-1; maybe TRBD1 (6 bases). Trimming took off 5 bases at V and 7 bases at J, with 15 bases between the two ends. CDR1 is SGHTA, CDR2 FQGTGA, per germline. The CDR3 extends over 14 amino acids. The CDR3 sequence: CASSPPGALNEQFF. CDR3 nucleotide sequence: TGTGCCAGCAGCCCGCCAGGGGCGTTGAATGAGCAGTTCTTC.

V and J are TRBV3-1 (or the pseudogene TRBV3-2) and TRBJ2-3; 9 positions agree with TRBD1. Germline CDR1 reads LGHDT; CDR2 reads YNNKEL (reference sequence). Trimming cost V 6 bases and J 6 bases; bases outside gene matches: 7. The CDR3 spans 14 residues. The CDR3 here is CASRPGTGTDTQYF. CDR3 coding DNA: TGTGCCAGCAGACCCGGGACAGGGACCGATACGCAGTATTTT.

This clone was seen only once. V is TRBV7-2 and J is TRBJ1-1, with D possibly TRBD1 on 5 matching bases. CDR3 length equals 14 residues. V gave up 1 base and J gave up 6 bases, with 12 bases separating them. Germline-derived CDR1 and CDR2 are SGHTA and FQGNSA. The CDR3 spells CASSLDPGRAEAFF. Written as DNA, the CDR3 is TGTGCCAGCAGCTTAGATCCAGGGAGGGCTGAAGCTTTCTTT.

This chain links TRBV11-3 with TRBJ2-3; 11 bases line up with TRBD2. The CDR3 is 16 amino acids. The germline CDR1 and CDR2 sequences are SGHNT and YENEEA. The trim removed 5 bases at V and 5 bases at J, leaving 9 bases unmatched. The CDR3 here is CASSLGTSGSGDTQYF. CDR3 sequence (DNA): TGTGCCAGCAGCCTCGGTACTAGCGGGAGTGGAGATACGCAGTATTTT.

The V gene is TRBV19, the J gene TRBJ2-1, with 7 bases matching TRBD2. CDR3 length equals 18 residues. V lost 2 bases to trimming and J lost 4 bases; unmatched junction nucleotides: 14. Germline CDR1 and CDR2: LNHDA and SQIVND (reference sequence). The CDR3 coding sequence is TGTGCCAGTAGTATATGGGGGACGGGCGGGAGCGGGTACAATGAGCAGTTCTTC. Translating it yields CASSIWGTGGSGYNEQFF.

In this sample, this clone turned up once. V is TRBV7-9 and J is TRBJ1-5; the D is unclear. The CDR3 runs to 14 residues. Germline V gives CDR1 SEHNR, CDR2 FQNEAQ (reference sequence). V was pared by 1 base and J by 4 bases, with 8 bases between. The CDR3 DNA reads TGTGCCAGCAGCTTAGATGCAACTAATCAGCCCCAGCATTTT. As protein: CASSLDATNQPQHF. Filled out from reference TRBV7-9 and TRBJ1-5, the complete variable domain reads DTGVSQNPRHKITKRGQNVTFRCDPISEHNRLYWYRQTLGQGPEFLTYFQNEAQLEKSRLLSDRFSAERPKGSFSTLEIQRTEQGDSAMYLCASSLDATNQPQHFGDGTRLSIL.

This clone was seen once. V gene TRBV5-4 combines with J gene TRBJ1-5; D not resolved. Trimming stripped 3 bases from V and 7 bases from J, with 8 bases between. Germline CDR1 SGHNT, CDR2 YYREEE (reference sequence). This CDR3 spans 12 amino acids. CDR3 coding DNA: TGTGCCAGCAGCTATAGAGGGCAGCCCCAGCATTTT. The encoded protein is CASSYRGQPQHF.

The V gene is TRBV19, the J gene TRBJ2-1; TRBD2 matches 13 bases. With 4 bases clipped from V and 9 bases from J, the junction kept 15 bases outside the gene matches. The CDR3 runs to 18 residues. Germline values: CDR1 LNHDA, CDR2 SQIVND (reference sequence). The CDR3 nucleotides are TGTGCCAGTAGTAGAGGACTAGCGGGGGCCCCCCAGGGGGTTGAGCAGTTCTTC. Translating it yields CASSRGLAGAPQGVEQFF.

CDR3 protein: CASSQMDRGNSPLHF. CDR3 nucleotide sequence: TGTGCCAGCAGCCAAATGGACAGGGGTAATTCACCCCTCCACTTT. The genes are TRBV14 and TRBJ1-6; TRBD1 agrees at 9 bases. V lost 2 bases to trimming and J lost 6 bases; unmatched junction nucleotides: 2. This CDR3 comprises 15 residues. Germline CDR1 reads SGHDN; CDR2 reads FVKESK. The variable domain in full, with the rest retrieved from reference TRBV14 and TRBJ1-6, is EAGVTQFPSHSVIEKGQTVTLRCDPISGHDNLYWYRRVMGKEIKFLLHFVKESKQDESGMPNNRFLAERTGGTYSTLKVQPAELEDSGVYFCASSQMDRGNSPLHFGNGTRLTVT.

J is TRBJ1-1 and V is TRBV19; TRBD1 matches 8 bases. The CDR3 spans 15 residues. J lost 2 bases, V lost 3 bases, and 5 bases had no gene match. The germline V gene encodes CDR1 LNHDA and CDR2 SQIVND (reference sequence). CDR3 bases: TGTGCCAGTAGTATCCCAGGGGGCGGTAACACTGAAGCTTTCTTT. It yields the protein CASSIPGGGNTEAFF.

The J gene is TRBJ2-3, the V gene TRBV30; 10 nucleotides align to TRBD2. V dropped 4 bases and J dropped 6; count of bases not matched to a gene: 16. The CDR3 contains 17 residues. Per the germline V gene, CDR1 is GTSNPN and CDR2 is SVGIG (reference sequence). The CDR3 DNA sequence: TGTGCCTGGACCGCGGTAGAGGGAGCGGGAGGGCAGGATACGCAGTATTTT. Protein: CAWTAVEGAGGQDTQYF.

This CDR3 is CASSPSGGGTQYF. The CDR3 nucleotides read TGTGCCAGCAGCCCCTCAGGTGGTGGGACCCAGTACTTC. The V gene is TRBV12-3 or TRBV12-4, the J gene TRBJ2-5, with D unclear. The CDR3 covers 13 residues. V was clipped by 6 bases and J by 7 bases, with 15 bases between them.

The chain employs TRBV7-3 and TRBJ2-5, with D uncertain. Trimming pared 4 bases from V and 5 bases from J, leaving 11 bases between. This CDR3 is 13 amino acids long. Germline CDR1 and CDR2: SGHTA and FQGTGA. The CDR3 DNA reads as TGTGCCAGCAGCTCGCAGATTTCGGAGACCCAGTACTTC. Translation gives CASSSQISETQYF.

The rearrangement joins TRBV3-1 (or the pseudogene TRBV3-2) to TRBJ2-1, with 11 positions matching TRBD2. CDR3 length equals 16 residues. With 4 bases clipped from V and 7 bases from J, the junction kept 9 bases outside the gene matches. The V gene's germline CDR1 is LGHDT and CDR2 YNNKEL (reference sequence). CDR3 protein: CASSPTTSGRKNEQFF. The DNA for the CDR3 is TGTGCCAGCAGCCCCACTACTAGCGGGAGAAAGAATGAGCAGTTCTTC.

This chain joins TRBV18 and TRBJ2-5; D uncertain. CDR1 is KGHSH and CDR2 is LQKENI in the germline V gene. This CDR3 spans 14 amino acids. Trimming stripped 4 bases from V and 1 base from J, with 10 bases between. The CDR3, as DNA: TGTGCCAGCTCACAAAGACTGACCCAAGAGACCCAGTACTTC. It encodes CASSQRLTQETQYF.

The genes are TRBV3-1 (or the pseudogene TRBV3-2) and TRBJ2-1; 7 nucleotides line up with TRBD2. The CDR3 covers 16 residues. With V trimmed by 2 bases and J by 0 bases, 4 bases remained unmatched. In germline, CDR1 is LGHDT, CDR2 YNNKEL (reference sequence). CDR3 nucleotide sequence: TGTGCCAGCAGCCAACCAGCGGGAAGCTCCTACAATGAGCAGTTCTTC. Amino acid sequence: CASSQPAGSSYNEQFF.

This chain connects TRBV6-5 to TRBJ2-1; D might be TRBD2 (6 bases). This CDR3 comprises 14 residues. V was clipped by 7 bases and J by 6 bases, with 16 bases between them. The germline gives CDR1 MNHEY, CDR2 SVGAGI. The CDR3 loop reads CASTQLEGINEQFF. The CDR3 DNA reads as TGTGCCAGCACTCAACTGGAGGGGATCAATGAGCAGTTCTTC.

V gene TRBV11-3 combines with J gene TRBJ2-7; 10 bases match TRBD2. This CDR3 spans 13 amino acids. The germline V gene has CDR1 SGHNT and CDR2 YENEEA. Losses at the gene ends were 4 bases for V and 5 bases for J; bases not matched to a gene: 2. The CDR3 reads CASSSGTSDEQYF. The CDR3 DNA is TGTGCCAGCAGCTCCGGGACTAGCGACGAGCAGTACTTC.

The rearrangement uses TRBV27 and TRBJ2-7, with D maybe TRBD1 (5 bases). The CDR3 consists of 14 residues. CDR1 is MNHEY and CDR2 is SMNVEV in the germline V gene (reference sequence). V shed 6 bases and J shed 0 bases, with 12 bases lying between them. The CDR3 protein is CASSDSGVSYEQYF. The DNA of the CDR3 is TGTGCCAGCAGCGACAGTGGGGTCTCCTACGAGCAGTACTTC.

The rearrangement links TRBV11-2 to TRBJ2-7, with 8 nucleotides matching TRBD2. CDR1 is SGHAT and CDR2 is FQNNGV in the germline V gene. This CDR3 region has 14 residues. The ends lost 5 bases at V and 2 bases at J; junction bases unmatched: 5. The CDR3: CASSASGFAYEQYF. CDR3 in DNA: TGTGCCAGCAGCGCTAGCGGGTTCGCCTACGAGCAGTACTTC.

CDR3 DNA: TGTGCCAGCAGCCCCCCTGGGGGGACTCGTAATCAGCCCCAGCATTTT. It codes for CASSPPGGTRNQPQHF. V and J are TRBV7-9 and TRBJ1-5; a possible D gene is TRBD1 (5 bases). Germline CDR1 is SEHNR and CDR2 is FQNEAQ (reference sequence). The CDR3 loop spans 16 amino acids. Trimming removed 5 bases from V and 4 bases from J, with 18 bases in between.

This chain uses TRBV2 with TRBJ2-3; tentatively, D is TRBD2 (7 bases). V dropped 8 bases and J dropped 0 bases, with 15 bases sitting between them. The V gene's germline CDR1 is SNHLY and CDR2 FYNNEI. This CDR3 has 15 residues. The CDR3, as DNA: TGTGCCAGCTCAGGGGAGGGGGTTAGCACAGATACGCAGTATTTT. This translates into CASSGEGVSTDTQYF. The full variable domain, rest sourced from reference TRBV2 and TRBJ2-3, is EPEVTQTPSHQVTQMGQEVILRCVPISNHLYFYWYRQILGQKVEFLVSFYNNEISEKSEIFDDQFSVERPDGSNFTLKIRSTKLEDSAMYFCASSGEGVSTDTQYFGPGTRLTVL.

The J gene is TRBJ1-1, the V gene TRBV18, with TRBD1 matching 7 bases. This CDR3 contains 15 residues. Germline CDR1 reads KGHSH; CDR2 reads LQKENI. V lost 3 bases and J lost 5; bases outside the gene matches: 9. The CDR3 reads CASSPRTGPETEAFF. CDR3 nucleotide sequence: TGTGCCAGCTCACCCAGGACAGGCCCGGAGACTGAAGCTTTCTTT.

This chain joins TRBV10-3 and TRBJ1-2; D possibly corresponds to TRBD1 (6 bases). The CDR3 has 13 amino acids. Trimming took off 2 bases at V and 4 bases at J, with 8 bases between the two ends. CDR1 is ENHRY, CDR2 SYGVKD, per germline. As DNA, the CDR3 is TGTGCCATCAGTGAGGAAGGGGGCTATGGCTACACCTTC. It specifies CAISEEGGYGYTF.

This clone was seen only once. The chain carries TRBV18 and TRBJ2-7; 8 nucleotides align to TRBD1. Germline V gene lookup returns CDR1 KGHSH and CDR2 LQKENI. This CDR3 has 18 residues. With 0 bases clipped from V and 5 bases from J, the junction kept 15 bases outside the gene matches. As DNA, the CDR3 is TGTGCCAGCTCACCACCCTATTTTCGGACAGGGACGAAGGACGAGCAGTACTTC. Its protein product is CASSPPYFRTGTKDEQYF.

J is TRBJ2-3 and V is TRBV19; TRBD1 agrees at 7 bases. Trimming cost V 2 bases and J 0 bases; bases outside gene matches: 2. Germline loops: CDR1 LNHDA, CDR2 SQIVND (reference sequence). CDR3 size: 15 residues. CDR3 in amino acids: CASSIRDSSTDTQYF. The CDR3 DNA reads TGTGCCAGTAGTATAAGGGACAGCAGCACAGATACGCAGTATTTT.

This chain uses TRBV19 with TRBJ2-7; maybe TRBD2 (7 bases). The germline V and J ends were trimmed by 2 bases and 3 bases, with 23 bases remaining between them. CDR1 and CDR2 from the germline V gene are LNHDA and SQIVND (reference sequence). The CDR3 has 18 amino acids. CDR3: CASSISLFGREGDYEQYF. CDR3 sequence (DNA): TGTGCCAGTAGTATATCTTTATTTGGGAGGGAGGGGGACTACGAGCAGTACTTC.

The chain has TRBV7-2 and TRBJ2-7; D possibly corresponds to TRBD1 (6 bases). This CDR3 spans 15 amino acids. V was trimmed by 3 bases and J by 7 bases, leaving 19 bases between them. CDR1 and CDR2 from the germline V gene are SGHTA and FQGNSA. CDR3 loop: CASSFFPGTSYEQYF. DNA for the CDR3: TGTGCCAGCAGCTTTTTCCCAGGGACAAGCTATGAGCAGTACTTC.

The chain carries TRBV6-1 and TRBJ2-3, with 8 bases matching TRBD1. Trimming removed 3 bases from V and 1 base from J; junction bases left unmatched: 3. The germline CDR1 and CDR2 sequences are MNHNS and SASEGT. This CDR3 is built from 15 residues. CDR3 protein: CASSDRGQGTDTQYF. The DNA for the CDR3 is TGTGCCAGCAGTGATAGGGGACAGGGCACAGATACGCAGTATTTT.

The gene calls are TRBV27 and TRBJ2-1; D remains ambiguous. Deletions cut 3 bases from V and 3 bases from J, with 6 bases between. CDR3 length: 13 residues. Germline V gene lookup returns CDR1 MNHEY and CDR2 SMNVEV (reference sequence). CDR3 sequence: CASSFPGYNEQFF. The CDR3 DNA reads as TGTGCCAGCAGTTTCCCGGGCTACAATGAGCAGTTCTTC.